This T cell receptor beta chain was obtained from a study of T cell changes during pregnancy in multiple sclerosis. The V gene lost 5 bases and the J gene lost 5 bases, with 13 bases spanning the gap. The CDR3 runs to 14 residues. Germline CDR1 and CDR2: LNHDA and SQIVND (reference sequence). This table comes from immunoSEQ multiplex PCR, and its TCRdb copy is limited to in-frame clones, with some not included. The sample holds tens of thousands of clones, more than 70% seen once. The specimen comprised CD8+ T cells from peripheral blood mononuclear cells, sampled after pregnancy. This clonotype was obtained from a female donor in good health, enrolled as a control in a pregnancy study. The chain joins TRBV19 to TRBJ2-1, with a possible D match to TRBD2 (7 bases). The DNA for the CDR3 is TGTGCCAGTAGTCGCGGGGGCGAAAACAATGAGCAGTTCTTC. Translation: CASSRGGENNEQFF.